This entry features one TCR beta chain sequence. The antigen is undetermined. This sample was included in a study of PD-1 blockade in classical Hodgkin lymphoma. Findings and limits, study-wide: Any patient who commenced nivolumab under 1 year after ASCT was excluded. Newly diagnosed patients reportedly trailed healthy donors in baseline TCR diversity. Complete responders' diversity at baseline resembled that of newly diagnosed patients.

In germline, CDR1 is SGHDT, CDR2 YYEEEE. The CDR3 covers 15 residues. V dropped 6 bases and J dropped 0 bases, with 14 bases sitting between them. Relapse after autologous stem cell transplantation occurred in every patient, and brentuximab vedotin exposure varied. This table comes from immunoSEQ multiplex PCR, and its TCRdb copy is limited to in-frame clones, with some not included. The table includes 80,000 to 100,000 clones, approximately 92% detected once. This clonotype originated in a human donor with classical Hodgkin lymphoma. The chain joins TRBV5-6 to TRBJ2-3; D is tentatively TRBD1 or TRBD2 (6 bases each). Sequencing used peripheral blood mononuclear cells (PBMCs), obtained at baseline. The CDR3 region is CASIGGHRSTDTQYF. The DNA for the CDR3 is TGTGCCAGCATTGGGGGGCACCGAAGCACAGATACGCAGTATTTT.